The 19 T cell receptor beta chains below come from one sample, sequenced in a study of long-term antiretroviral therapy in people with HIV. Sequencing relied on immunoSEQ assay v3.0, run at survey level. Only in-frame clones appear in the TCRdb table, and some are missing; sequencing was by immunoSEQ multiplex PCR. This sample has just over 35,000 clones; approximately 85% occur once, and the top ten carry roughly a tenth. The source material was unsorted PBMCs, sampled 2.2 years after starting antiretroviral therapy. Receptor source: a man younger than 35 with HIV.

The J gene is TRBJ2-1, the V gene TRBV6-6, with a weak D call TRBD2 (6 bases). The CDR3 runs 14 residues. Germline CDR1 and CDR2: MNHNY and SVGAGI (reference sequence). Trimming removed 4 bases at V and 0 bases at J, with 7 bases between. CDR3 sequence: CASSLGGSYNEQFF. CDR3 sequence (DNA): TGTGCCAGCAGTTTGGGGGGCTCCTACAATGAGCAGTTCTTC.

Here the CDR3 reads CASSAYRDRGEAFF. The DNA of the CDR3 is TGTGCCAGCAGTGCGTACCGGGACCGAGGGGAAGCTTTCTTT. The chain combines TRBV27 with TRBJ1-1, with a possible D match to TRBD1 (5 bases). Germline V CDR1 and CDR2: MNHEY, SMNVEV (reference sequence). V lost 5 bases and J 8 bases, leaving 18 bases between the germline ends. The CDR3 spans 14 residues.

V usage is TRBV4-3 and J usage is TRBJ1-3, with TRBD1 matching over 9 bases. From germline, CDR1 is LGHNA and CDR2 YSLEER. J gave up 0 bases and V 4 bases, and 1 base lay outside the gene matches. The CDR3 is made up of 15 amino acids. The DNA of the CDR3 is TGCGCCAGCAGCCGGGACAGGGCCTCTGGAAACACCATATATTTT. Translated: CASSRDRASGNTIYF.

The V gene is TRBV18, the J gene TRBJ2-1; D is unresolved. From germline, CDR1 is KGHSH and CDR2 LQKENI. V was cut by 6 bases and J by 3 bases, with 21 bases left in between. The CDR3 is 17 residues long. CDR3 coding DNA: TGTGCCAGCTCGATACCAGTTACGGCCATAAGCTACAATGAGCAGTTCTTC. The encoded protein is CASSIPVTAISYNEQFF.

V gene TRBV9 combines with J gene TRBJ1-2; D possibly corresponds to TRBD1 (5 bases). Trimming left V 3 bases short and J 3 bases short, with 21 bases between. CDR3 length: 17 residues. CDR1 and CDR2 (germline): SGDLS, YYNGEE. The CDR3 loop is CASSGDRSKSAYYGYTF. The CDR3 DNA is TGTGCCAGCAGCGGCGACAGATCTAAATCTGCTTACTATGGCTACACCTTC.

The chain is built from TRBV7-2 and TRBJ2-5; tentatively, D is TRBD2 (6 bases). The CDR3 totals 14 residues. Trimming removed 5 bases from V and 7 bases from J, with 17 bases in between. Germline V gives CDR1 SGHTA, CDR2 FQGNSA. CDR3 in amino acids: CASSPEGRLGTQYF. CDR3 DNA sequence: TGTGCCAGCAGCCCGGAGGGCAGGCTCGGGACCCAGTACTTC.

V and J are TRBV15 and TRBJ2-3, with D hard to call. Germline loops: CDR1 LNHNV, CDR2 YYDKDF (reference sequence). V lost 5 bases and J 2 bases, leaving 17 bases between the germline ends. The CDR3 spans 16 residues. CDR3 in DNA: TGTGCCACCAGCTCTCAATCCACGGACCTCACAGATACGCAGTATTTT. This codes for CATSSQSTDLTDTQYF.

This rearrangement joins TRBV18 to TRBJ1-2, with D possibly matching TRBD1 (5 bases). Trimming removed 0 bases at V and 2 bases at J, with 10 bases between. Germline-derived CDR1 and CDR2 are KGHSH and LQKENI. This CDR3 comprises 15 residues. The CDR3 DNA is TGTGCCAGCTCACCACCGGCAGGGACCAACTATGGCTACACCTTC. Translating gives CASSPPAGTNYGYTF.

The CDR3 sequence: CASSLSSGGEGDEQYF. The CDR3 DNA is TGCGCCAGCAGCTTGAGTTCAGGGGGCGAAGGGGACGAGCAGTACTTC. The chain uses TRBV5-1 and TRBJ2-7; 8 positions match TRBD1. The CDR3 contains 16 residues. Germline V gene sequence: CDR1 SGHRS, CDR2 YFSETQ. The junction had 11 bases not matched to a gene; V was cut back by 1 base and J by 5 bases.

The chain uses TRBV13 and TRBJ2-7, with D hard to call. The ends were cut back, 2 bases at V and 0 bases at J, with 2 bases in the middle. The CDR3 extends over 12 amino acids. CDR1 and CDR2 from the germline V gene are PRHDT and FYEKMQ (reference sequence). The CDR3 sequence is CASSLISYEQYF. As DNA, the CDR3 is TGTGCCAGCAGCTTAATCTCCTACGAGCAGTACTTC.

In this sample, this clone turned up a few times. The chain joins TRBV18 to TRBJ2-2, with 10 bases identical to TRBD1. Germline V lookup: CDR1 KGHSH, CDR2 LQKENI. The CDR3 has 17 amino acids. The trim removed 0 bases at V and 1 base at J, leaving 2 bases unmatched. The CDR3 sequence: CASSPPGTGVNTGELFF. The CDR3 DNA is TGTGCCAGCTCACCACCCGGGACAGGGGTGAACACCGGGGAGCTGTTTTTT.

The genes are TRBV19 and TRBJ2-1; D is undetermined. Germline loops: CDR1 LNHDA, CDR2 SQIVND (reference sequence). V shed 4 bases and J shed 0 bases, with 13 bases lying between them. The CDR3 totals 16 residues. Here the CDR3 reads CASSRRAQSSYNEQFF. CDR3 nucleotides: TGTGCCAGTAGTAGGCGTGCGCAGAGCTCCTACAATGAGCAGTTCTTC.

This clone was detected only a few times. The rearrangement joins TRBV28 to TRBJ1-2; D is unclear. This CDR3 has 12 residues. The germline V gene encodes CDR1 MDHEN and CDR2 SYDVKM. Trimming removed 5 bases at V and 8 bases at J, with 12 bases between. This CDR3 reads CASSLRVGGYTF. CDR3 coding DNA: TGTGCCAGCAGTCTTAGGGTGGGAGGCTACACCTTC.

This clone has only one observation. The chain recombines TRBV6-1 with TRBJ1-4; the D is unclear. This CDR3 is 15 amino acids long. The V gene lost 2 bases and the J gene lost 0 bases, with 7 bases spanning the gap. The V gene's germline CDR1 is MNHNS and CDR2 SASEGT. The CDR3 sequence: CASSEWRATNEKLFF. The CDR3 DNA is TGTGCCAGCAGTGAATGGAGAGCAACTAATGAAAAACTGTTTTTT.

This chain joins TRBV7-2 and TRBJ2-3; TRBD2 agrees at 14 bases. V lost 1 base, J lost 4 bases, and 1 base stayed unmatched. This CDR3 is built from 16 residues. Germline-derived CDR1 and CDR2 are SGHTA and FQGNSA. The CDR3 here is CASSLGLAGGPDTQYF. CDR3 bases: TGTGCCAGCAGCTTAGGACTAGCGGGGGGGCCAGATACGCAGTATTTT.

This clone has just one count. The chain carries TRBV7-9 and TRBJ2-7; D is unclear. Trimming cost V 3 bases and J 3 bases, with 9 bases left between them. Germline V gene sequence: CDR1 SEHNR, CDR2 FQNEAQ (reference sequence). The CDR3 spans 13 residues. CDR3 amino acids: CASSFGTLYEQYF. The CDR3 DNA is TGTGCCAGCAGCTTCGGCACTCTCTACGAGCAGTACTTC.

The rearrangement joins TRBV27 to TRBJ2-4; TRBD1 matches 8 bases. The CDR3 runs 15 residues. Germline V gene sequence: CDR1 MNHEY, CDR2 SMNVEV (reference sequence). With V trimmed by 8 bases and J by 11 bases, 17 bases remained unmatched. The CDR3 coding sequence is TGTGCCAGCGGAGCTTATCCGGGACAGGTTGGGTTTCAGTACTTC. Protein: CASGAYPGQVGFQYF.

The V gene is TRBV5-6, the J gene TRBJ1-6, with no clear D. Between the trimmed V and J ends, which lost 0 bases and 4 bases, there was a span of 5 bases. CDR3 length: 14 residues. Looked up from germline, CDR1 is SGHDT and CDR2 is YYEEEE. DNA of the CDR3: TGTGCCAGCAGCTTGGAGGGTTATAATTCACCCCTCCACTTT. Translating it yields CASSLEGYNSPLHF. Filled out from reference TRBV5-6 and TRBJ1-6, the complete variable domain reads DAGVTQSPTHLIKTRGQQVTLRCSPKSGHDTVSWYQQALGQGPQFIFQYYEEEERQRGNFPDRFSGHQFPNYSSELNVNALLLGDSALYLCASSLEGYNSPLHFGNGTRLTVT.

V usage is TRBV5-6 and J usage is TRBJ1-1; unclear D gene. The germline gives CDR1 SGHDT, CDR2 YYEEEE. This CDR3 contains 14 residues. Trimming took off 0 bases at V and 1 base at J, with 7 bases between the two ends. The CDR3: CASSLGGPNTEAFF. The CDR3 coding sequence is TGTGCCAGCAGCTTGGGAGGGCCGAACACTGAAGCTTTCTTT.